The clone carrying this TCR beta chain was detected a few times. Antigen specificity is unknown. The CDR3 is 12 residues long. In germline, CDR1 is GTSNPN, CDR2 SVGIG (reference sequence). J lost 0 bases, V lost 8 bases, and 4 bases had no gene match. All donors participated as healthy donors of bone marrow. The PCR employed 60 Vbeta primers together with 13 Jbeta primers. TCRdb's copy holds only in-frame clones and misses some; the assay was immunoSEQ multiplex PCR. In the table there are about 160,000 clones, over 70% of which are singletons. The data belong to a study of cytomegalovirus exposure and HLA in healthy donors. Broader study findings: The study designated roughly 150 TCR beta chains cytomegalovirus-associated. Sequencing depth across donors, presence/absence analyses assumed, was roughly uniform.

The chain is built from TRBV30 and TRBJ2-7; 7 bases align to TRBD2. This clonotype was obtained from a woman younger than 30 in good health and CMV-seronegative. The sample taken for sequencing was PBMCs. DNA of the CDR3: TGTGCCCTCGGCGGGGGCTCCTACGAGCAGTACTTC. Its protein product is CALGGGSYEQYF.